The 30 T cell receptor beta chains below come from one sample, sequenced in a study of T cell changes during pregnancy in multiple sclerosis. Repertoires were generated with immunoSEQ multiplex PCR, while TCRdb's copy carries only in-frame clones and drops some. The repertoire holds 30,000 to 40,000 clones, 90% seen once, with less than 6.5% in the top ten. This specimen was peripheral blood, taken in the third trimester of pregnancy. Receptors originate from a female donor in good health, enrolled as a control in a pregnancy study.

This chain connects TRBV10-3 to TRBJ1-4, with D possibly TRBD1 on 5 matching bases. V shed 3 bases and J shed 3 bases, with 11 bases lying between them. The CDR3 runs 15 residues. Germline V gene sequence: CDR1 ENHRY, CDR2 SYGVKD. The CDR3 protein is CAISDRGVANEKLFF. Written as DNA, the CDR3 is TGTGCCATCAGTGATCGGGGGGTAGCTAATGAAAAACTGTTTTTT.

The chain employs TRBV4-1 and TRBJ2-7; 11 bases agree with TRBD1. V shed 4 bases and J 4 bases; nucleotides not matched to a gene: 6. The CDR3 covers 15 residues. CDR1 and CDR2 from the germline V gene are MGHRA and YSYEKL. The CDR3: CASSPRTGGGYEQYF. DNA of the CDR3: TGCGCCAGCAGCCCAAGGACAGGGGGCGGATACGAGCAGTACTTC.

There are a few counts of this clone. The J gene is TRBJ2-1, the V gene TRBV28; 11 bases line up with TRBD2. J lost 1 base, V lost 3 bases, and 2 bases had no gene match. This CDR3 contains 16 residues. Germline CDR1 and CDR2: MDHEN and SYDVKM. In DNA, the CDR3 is TGTGCCAGCAGTTTTTGGACTAGCGGGTCCTACAATGAGCAGTTCTTC. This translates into CASSFWTSGSYNEQFF. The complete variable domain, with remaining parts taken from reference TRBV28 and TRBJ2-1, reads DVKVTQSSRYLVKRTGEKVFLECVQDMDHENMFWYRQDPGLGLRLIYFSYDVKMKEKGDIPEGYSVSREKKERFSLILESASTNQTSMYLCASSFWTSGSYNEQFFGPGTRLTVL.

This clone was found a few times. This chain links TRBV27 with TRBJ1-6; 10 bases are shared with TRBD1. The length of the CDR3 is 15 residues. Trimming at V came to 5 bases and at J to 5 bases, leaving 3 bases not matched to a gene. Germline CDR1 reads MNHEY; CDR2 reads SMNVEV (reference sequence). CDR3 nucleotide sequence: TGTGCCAGCAGTCCAGGGACAGGGGATAATTCACCCCTCCACTTT. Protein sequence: CASSPGTGDNSPLHF.

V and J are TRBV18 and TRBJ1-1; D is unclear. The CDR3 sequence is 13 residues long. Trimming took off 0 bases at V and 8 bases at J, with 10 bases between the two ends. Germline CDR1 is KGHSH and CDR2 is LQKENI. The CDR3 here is CASSPPTQAEAFF. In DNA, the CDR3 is TGTGCCAGCTCACCACCGACGCAGGCGGAAGCTTTCTTT.

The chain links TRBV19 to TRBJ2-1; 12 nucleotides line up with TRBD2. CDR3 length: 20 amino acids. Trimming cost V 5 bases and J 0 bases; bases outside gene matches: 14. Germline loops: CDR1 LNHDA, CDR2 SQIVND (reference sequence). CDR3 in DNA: TGTGCCAGTAGTCCACGGGGGAGGCAGACTAGCGGGAGCTCCTACAATGAGCAGTTCTTC. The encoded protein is CASSPRGRQTSGSSYNEQFF.

The DNA of the CDR3 is TGTGCCAGCACCCGTAGGGGGCGCAGAAGCGAGCAGTACTTC. It is translated as CASTRRGRRSEQYF. The V and J genes are TRBV2 and TRBJ2-7, with 7 bases aligning to TRBD1. CDR3 length: 14 residues. Trimming at V came to 7 bases and at J to 6 bases, leaving 12 bases not matched to a gene. Per the germline V gene, CDR1 is SNHLY and CDR2 is FYNNEI.

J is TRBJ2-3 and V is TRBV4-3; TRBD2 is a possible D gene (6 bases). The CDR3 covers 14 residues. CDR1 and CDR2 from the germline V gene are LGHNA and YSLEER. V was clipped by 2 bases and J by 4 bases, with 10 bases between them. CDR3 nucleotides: TGCGCCAGCAGCCAAAGTCGGGGGTCAGATACGCAGTATTTT. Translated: CASSQSRGSDTQYF.

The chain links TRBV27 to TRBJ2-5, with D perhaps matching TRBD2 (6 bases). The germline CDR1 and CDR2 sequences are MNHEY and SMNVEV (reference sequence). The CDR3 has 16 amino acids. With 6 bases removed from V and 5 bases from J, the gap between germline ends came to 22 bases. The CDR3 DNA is TGTGCCAGCAGCCCCAAAGGGACTCGGGTTCTGGAGACCCAGTACTTC. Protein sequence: CASSPKGTRVLETQYF.

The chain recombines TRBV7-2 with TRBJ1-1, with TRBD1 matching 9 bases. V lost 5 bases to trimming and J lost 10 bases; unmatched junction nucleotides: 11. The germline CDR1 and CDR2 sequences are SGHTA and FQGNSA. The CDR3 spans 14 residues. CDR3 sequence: CASSQGQGRVPAFF. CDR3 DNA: TGTGCCAGCAGCCAGGGACAGGGAAGGGTTCCAGCTTTCTTT.

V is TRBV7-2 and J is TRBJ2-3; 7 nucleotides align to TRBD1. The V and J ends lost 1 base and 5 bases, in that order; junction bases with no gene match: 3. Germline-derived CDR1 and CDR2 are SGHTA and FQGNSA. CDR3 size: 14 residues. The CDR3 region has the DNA TGTGCCAGCAGCTTAGTACAGGGGAAAGATACGCAGTATTTT. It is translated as CASSLVQGKDTQYF.

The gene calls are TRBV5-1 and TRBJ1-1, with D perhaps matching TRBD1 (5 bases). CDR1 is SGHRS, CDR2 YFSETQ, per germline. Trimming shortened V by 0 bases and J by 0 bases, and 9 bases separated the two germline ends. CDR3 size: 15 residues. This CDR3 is CASSLAPGLNTEAFF. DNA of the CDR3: TGCGCCAGCAGCTTGGCCCCAGGGCTGAACACTGAAGCTTTCTTT.

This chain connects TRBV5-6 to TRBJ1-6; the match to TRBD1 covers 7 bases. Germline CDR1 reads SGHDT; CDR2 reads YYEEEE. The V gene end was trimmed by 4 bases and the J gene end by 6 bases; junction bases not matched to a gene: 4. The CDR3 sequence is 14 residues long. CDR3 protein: CASSLTGTNSPLHF. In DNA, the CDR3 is TGTGCCAGCAGCCTGACAGGGACTAATTCACCCCTCCACTTT.

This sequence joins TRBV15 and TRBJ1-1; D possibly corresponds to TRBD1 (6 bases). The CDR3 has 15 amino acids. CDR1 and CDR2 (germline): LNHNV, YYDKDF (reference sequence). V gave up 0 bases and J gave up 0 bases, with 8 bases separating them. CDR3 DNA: TGTGCCACCAGCAGAGACAGGGGAGTGAACACTGAAGCTTTCTTT. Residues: CATSRDRGVNTEAFF.

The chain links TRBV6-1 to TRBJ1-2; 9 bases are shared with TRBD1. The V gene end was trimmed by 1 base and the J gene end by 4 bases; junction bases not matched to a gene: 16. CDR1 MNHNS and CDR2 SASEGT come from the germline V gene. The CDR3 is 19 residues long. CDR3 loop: CASSEGWWTGARRGYGYTF. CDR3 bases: TGTGCCAGCAGTGAAGGTTGGTGGACAGGGGCCCGCAGGGGCTATGGCTACACCTTC.

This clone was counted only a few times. CDR3 amino acids: CASSAKPENEQYF. DNA for the CDR3: TGTGCCAGCAGCGCGAAACCCGAAAACGAGCAGTACTTC. J is TRBJ2-7 and V is TRBV6-1, with unresolved D. Germline CDR1 is MNHNS and CDR2 is SASEGT. The CDR3 is 13 residues long. Trimming shortened V by 6 bases and J by 5 bases, and 14 bases separated the two germline ends.

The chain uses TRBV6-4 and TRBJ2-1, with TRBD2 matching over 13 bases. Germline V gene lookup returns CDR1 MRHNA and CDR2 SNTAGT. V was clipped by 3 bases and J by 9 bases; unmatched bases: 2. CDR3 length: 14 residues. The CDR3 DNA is TGTGCCAGCAGTGAACTAGCGGGAGGGCTTGAGCAGTTCTTC. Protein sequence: CASSELAGGLEQFF.

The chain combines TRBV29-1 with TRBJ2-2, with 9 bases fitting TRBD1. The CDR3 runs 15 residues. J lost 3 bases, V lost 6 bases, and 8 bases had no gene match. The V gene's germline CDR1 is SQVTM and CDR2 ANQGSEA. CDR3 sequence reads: CSVRARTGDTGELFF. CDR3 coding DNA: TGCAGCGTGAGAGCGCGGACAGGGGACACCGGGGAGCTGTTTTTT.

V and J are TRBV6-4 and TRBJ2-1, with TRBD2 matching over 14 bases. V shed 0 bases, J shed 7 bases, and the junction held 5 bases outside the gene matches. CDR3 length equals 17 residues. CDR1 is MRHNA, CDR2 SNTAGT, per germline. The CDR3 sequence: CASSDSETSGGANEQFF. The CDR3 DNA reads TGTGCCAGCAGTGACTCAGAGACTAGCGGGGGGGCAAATGAGCAGTTCTTC.

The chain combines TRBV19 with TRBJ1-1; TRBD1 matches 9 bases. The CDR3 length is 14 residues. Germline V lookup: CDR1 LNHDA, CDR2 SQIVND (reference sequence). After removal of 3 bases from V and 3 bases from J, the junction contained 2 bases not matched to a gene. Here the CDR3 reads CASSMTGGDTEAFF. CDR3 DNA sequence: TGTGCCAGTAGTATGACAGGGGGGGACACTGAAGCTTTCTTT.

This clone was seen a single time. DNA of the CDR3: TGTGCCAGCAGTCTTTTCGGGACAGGGGCTATTAGCAATCAGCCCCAGCATTTT. This sequence encodes CASSLFGTGAISNQPQHF. The chain couples TRBV5-5 to TRBJ1-5; 10 bases are a match to TRBD1. This CDR3 region has 18 residues. In germline, CDR1 is SGHKS, CDR2 YYEKEE (reference sequence). Trimming removed 5 bases from V and 0 bases from J; junction bases left unmatched: 11.

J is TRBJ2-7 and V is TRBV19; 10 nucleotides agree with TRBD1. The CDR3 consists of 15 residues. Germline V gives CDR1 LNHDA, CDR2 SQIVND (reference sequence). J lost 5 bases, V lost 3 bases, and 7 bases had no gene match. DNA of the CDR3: TGTGCCAGTAGTATGGTTGGGGACAGGGGAAACGAGCAGTACTTC. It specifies CASSMVGDRGNEQYF.

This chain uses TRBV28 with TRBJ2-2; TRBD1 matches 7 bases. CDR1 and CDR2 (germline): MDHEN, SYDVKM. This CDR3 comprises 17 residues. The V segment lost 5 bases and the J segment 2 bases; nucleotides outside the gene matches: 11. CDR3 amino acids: CASSGSGTVFNTGELFF. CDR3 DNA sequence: TGTGCCAGCAGTGGTTCCGGGACAGTCTTCAACACCGGGGAGCTGTTTTTT.

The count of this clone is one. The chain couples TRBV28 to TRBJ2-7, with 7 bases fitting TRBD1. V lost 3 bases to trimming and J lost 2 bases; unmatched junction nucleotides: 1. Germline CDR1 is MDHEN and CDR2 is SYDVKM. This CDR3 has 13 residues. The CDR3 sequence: CASSLTGTYEQYF. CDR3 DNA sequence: TGTGCCAGCAGTTTGACAGGGACCTACGAGCAGTACTTC.

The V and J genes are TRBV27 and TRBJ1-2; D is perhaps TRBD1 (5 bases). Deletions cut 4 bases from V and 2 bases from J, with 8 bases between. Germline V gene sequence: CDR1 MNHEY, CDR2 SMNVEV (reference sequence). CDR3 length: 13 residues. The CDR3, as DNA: TGTGCCAGCAGTTGGGGGGTAAACTATGGCTACACCTTC. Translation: CASSWGVNYGYTF.

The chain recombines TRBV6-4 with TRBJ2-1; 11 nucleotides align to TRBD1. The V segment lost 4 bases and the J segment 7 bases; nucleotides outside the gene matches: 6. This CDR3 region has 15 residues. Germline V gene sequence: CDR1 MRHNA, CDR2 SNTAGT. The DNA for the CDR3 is TGTGCCAGCAGTGGCACGGGACAGGGGGGAAATGAGCAGTTCTTC. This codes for CASSGTGQGGNEQFF.

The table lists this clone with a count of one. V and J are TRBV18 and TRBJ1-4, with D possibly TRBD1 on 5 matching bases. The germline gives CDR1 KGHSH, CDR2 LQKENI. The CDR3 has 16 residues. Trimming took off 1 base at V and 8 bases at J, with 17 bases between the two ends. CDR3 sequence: CASSPQQGAYREKLFF. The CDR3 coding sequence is TGTGCCAGCTCACCACAGCAGGGCGCCTACAGAGAAAAACTGTTTTTT.

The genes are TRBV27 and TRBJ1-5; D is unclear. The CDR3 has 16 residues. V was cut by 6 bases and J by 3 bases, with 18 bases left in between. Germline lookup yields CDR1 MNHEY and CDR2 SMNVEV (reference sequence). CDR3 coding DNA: TGTGCCAGCAGCCCGCGGCCCTGGCAGACCAATCAGCCCCAGCATTTT. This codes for CASSPRPWQTNQPQHF.

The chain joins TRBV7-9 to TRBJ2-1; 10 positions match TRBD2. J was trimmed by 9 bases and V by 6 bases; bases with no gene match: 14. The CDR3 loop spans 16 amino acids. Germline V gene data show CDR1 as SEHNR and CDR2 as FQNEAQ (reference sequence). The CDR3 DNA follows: TGTGCCAGCAGACCTCAGAACCAGCGGGAGGGGGGTGAGCAGTTCTTC. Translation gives CASRPQNQREGGEQFF.

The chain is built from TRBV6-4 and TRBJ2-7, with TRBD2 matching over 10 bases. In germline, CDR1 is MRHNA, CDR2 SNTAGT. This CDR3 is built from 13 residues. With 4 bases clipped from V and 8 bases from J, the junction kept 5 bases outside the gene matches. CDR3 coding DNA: TGTGCCAGCAGTGTTCTAGCGGGAGATCAGCAGTACTTC. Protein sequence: CASSVLAGDQQYF.